This T cell receptor beta chain was profiled in a study of siplizumab effects on memory and regulatory T cells. General study points: Mean Treg-derived proportions of mappable alloreactive CD4+ clones were roughly 69% for siplizumab and less than 35% for controls.

Clones were sequenced by immunoSEQ multiplex PCR, and TCRdb holds only the in-frame ones, with some missing. Of roughly 56,000 clones listed, around 97% are singletons. On this clone: Its matching antigen is unknown.

Germline loops: CDR1 MNHEY, CDR2 SVGAGI. This CDR3 has 10 amino acids. V lost 6 bases, J lost 8 bases, and 7 bases lay in between. Sequencing was performed on naive CD8+ T cells sorted from blood. The TCR was taken from a human donor in good health. The chain joins TRBV6-5 to TRBJ1-1, with D maybe TRBD1 (5 bases). CDR3 sequence: CASSDSEAFF. CDR3 in DNA: TGTGCCAGCAGCGACAGCGAAGCTTTCTTT.